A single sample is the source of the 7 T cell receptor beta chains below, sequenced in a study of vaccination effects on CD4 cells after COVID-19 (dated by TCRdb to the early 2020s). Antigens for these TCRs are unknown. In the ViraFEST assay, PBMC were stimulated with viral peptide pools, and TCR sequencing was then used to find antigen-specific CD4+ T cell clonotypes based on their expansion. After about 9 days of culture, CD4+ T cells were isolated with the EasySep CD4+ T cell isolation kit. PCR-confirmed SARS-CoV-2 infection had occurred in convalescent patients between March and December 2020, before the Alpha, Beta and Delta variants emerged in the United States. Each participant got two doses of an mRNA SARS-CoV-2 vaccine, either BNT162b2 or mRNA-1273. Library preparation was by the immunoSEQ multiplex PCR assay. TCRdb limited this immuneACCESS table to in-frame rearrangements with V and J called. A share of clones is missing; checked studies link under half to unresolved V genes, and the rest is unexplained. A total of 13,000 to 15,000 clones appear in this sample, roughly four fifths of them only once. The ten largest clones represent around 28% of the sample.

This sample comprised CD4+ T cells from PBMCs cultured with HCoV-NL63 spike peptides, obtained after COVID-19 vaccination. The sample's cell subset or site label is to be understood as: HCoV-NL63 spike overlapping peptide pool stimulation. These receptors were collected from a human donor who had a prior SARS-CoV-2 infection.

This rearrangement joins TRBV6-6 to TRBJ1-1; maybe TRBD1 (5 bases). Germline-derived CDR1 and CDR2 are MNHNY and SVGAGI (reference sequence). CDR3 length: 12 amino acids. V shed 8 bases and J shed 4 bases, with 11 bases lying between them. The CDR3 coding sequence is TGTGCCAGCGGAGAAGGGGTCACTGAAGCTTTCTTT. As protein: CASGEGVTEAFF.

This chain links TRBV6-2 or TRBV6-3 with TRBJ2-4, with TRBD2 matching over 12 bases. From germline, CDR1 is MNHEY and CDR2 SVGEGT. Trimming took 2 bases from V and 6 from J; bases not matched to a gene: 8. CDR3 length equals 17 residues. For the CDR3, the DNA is TGTGCCAGCAGTTACGTTAGACTAGCGGGAGATTCAAACATTCAGTACTTC. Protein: CASSYVRLAGDSNIQYF.

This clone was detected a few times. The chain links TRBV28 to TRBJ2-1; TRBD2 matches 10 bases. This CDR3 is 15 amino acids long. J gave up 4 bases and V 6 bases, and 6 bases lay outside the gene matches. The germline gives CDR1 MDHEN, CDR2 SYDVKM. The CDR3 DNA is TGTGCCAGCAGGGATAGCGGGGGGAATTACAATGAGCAGTTCTTC. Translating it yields CASRDSGGNYNEQFF.

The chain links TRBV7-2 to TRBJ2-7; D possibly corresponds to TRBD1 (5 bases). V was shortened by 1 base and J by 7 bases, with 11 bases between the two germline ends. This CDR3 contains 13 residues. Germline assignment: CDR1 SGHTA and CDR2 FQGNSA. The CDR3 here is CASSLGSGLEQYF. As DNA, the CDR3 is TGTGCCAGCAGCTTAGGTTCAGGGCTGGAGCAGTACTTC.

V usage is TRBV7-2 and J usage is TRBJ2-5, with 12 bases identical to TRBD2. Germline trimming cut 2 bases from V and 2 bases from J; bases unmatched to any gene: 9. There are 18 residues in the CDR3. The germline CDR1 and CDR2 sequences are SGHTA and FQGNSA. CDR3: CASSLLGLAGGPQETQYF. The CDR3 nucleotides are TGTGCCAGCAGCTTACTAGGTCTAGCGGGAGGGCCTCAAGAGACCCAGTACTTC.

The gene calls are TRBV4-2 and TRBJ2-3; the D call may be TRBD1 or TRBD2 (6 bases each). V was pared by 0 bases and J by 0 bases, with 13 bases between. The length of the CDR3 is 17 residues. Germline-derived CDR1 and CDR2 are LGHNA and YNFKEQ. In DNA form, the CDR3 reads TGTGCCAGCAGCCAAGAGTACCGGGGGCTTAGCACAGATACGCAGTATTTT. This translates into CASSQEYRGLSTDTQYF.

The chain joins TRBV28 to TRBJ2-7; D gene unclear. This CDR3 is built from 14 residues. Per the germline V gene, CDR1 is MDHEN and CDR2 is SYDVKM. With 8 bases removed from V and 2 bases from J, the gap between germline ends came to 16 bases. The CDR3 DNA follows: TGTGCCAGCCGCTCTCGAGGTTTTACCTACGAGCAGTACTTC. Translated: CASRSRGFTYEQYF.